These T cell receptor beta chains were read from a single sample in a study of blood T cell repertoires in COVID-19. The assay was immunoSEQ multiplex PCR, and TCRdb's table has in-frame clones only and misses some. The sample carries about 90,000 clones, roughly 80% recorded once. Sequencing was carried out using peripheral blood. These receptors came from a man aged 80 or over with active or convalescent COVID-19. Each CDR3 is given with its conserved first and last residue. A D gene is named only where the DNA matches it firmly. Clone size appears in some rows only: once, few, many, or a class for an expanded clone.

cdr3_aa: CASSPEDSYYEQYF
cdr3_nt: TGTGCCAGCTCACCGGAGGACAGCTACTACGAGCAGTACTTC
d_call: .
v_call: TRBV18
clone_size: .
j_call: TRBJ2-7

cdr3_aa: CASSQVRVSLYEQYF
cdr3_nt: TGTGCCAGCAGCCAAGTCAGGGTTTCCCTTTACGAGCAGTACTTC
d_call: .
v_call: TRBV3-1/TRBV3-2
clone_size: .
j_call: TRBJ2-7

cdr3_aa: CASSLSGGEANYGYTF
cdr3_nt: TGTGCCAGCAGCCTCTCTGGCGGTGAGGCTAACTATGGCTACACCTTC
d_call: .
v_call: TRBV7-9
clone_size: .
j_call: TRBJ1-2

cdr3_aa: CASSYGAGARDQPQHF
cdr3_nt: TGTGCCAGCAGTTACGGGGCGGGGGCGAGGGATCAGCCCCAGCATTTT
d_call: .
v_call: TRBV6-2/TRBV6-3
clone_size: .
j_call: TRBJ1-5

cdr3_aa: CASSPQSGGTYEQYF
cdr3_nt: TGTGCCAGCAGCCCCCAAAGCGGGGGAACCTACGAGCAGTACTTC
d_call: TRBD2
v_call: TRBV3-1/TRBV3-2
clone_size: .
j_call: TRBJ2-7

cdr3_aa: CASSSLDREWGNSPLHF
cdr3_nt: TGTGCCAGCAGCTCCTTGGACAGGGAGTGGGGTAATTCACCCCTCCACTTT
d_call: TRBD1
v_call: TRBV7-8
clone_size: .
j_call: TRBJ1-6

cdr3_aa: CASSLGVAYGYTF
cdr3_nt: TGCGCCAGCAGCTTAGGGGTGGCCTATGGCTACACCTTC
d_call: .
v_call: TRBV5-1
clone_size: .
j_call: TRBJ1-2

cdr3_aa: CASSRLEGGNEQFF
cdr3_nt: TGTGCCAGCAGCAGACTTGAGGGTGGGAATGAGCAGTTCTTC
d_call: .
v_call: TRBV28
clone_size: few
j_call: TRBJ2-1

cdr3_aa: CASSLEEGSEAFF
cdr3_nt: TGTGCCAGCAGTTTAGAGGAGGGATCCGAAGCTTTCTTT
d_call: .
v_call: TRBV12-3/TRBV12-4
clone_size: .
j_call: TRBJ1-1

cdr3_aa: CASSQAGGGTEAFF
cdr3_nt: TGCGCCAGCAGCCAAGCAGGGGGTGGCACTGAAGCTTTCTTT
d_call: TRBD1
v_call: TRBV5-1
clone_size: .
j_call: TRBJ1-1

cdr3_aa: CASSLRGTGVETQYF
cdr3_nt: TGTGCCAGCAGCTTAAGGGGCACAGGGGTAGAGACCCAGTACTTC
d_call: TRBD1
v_call: TRBV13
clone_size: .
j_call: TRBJ2-5

cdr3_aa: CASSFGVAGYTF
cdr3_nt: TGTGCCAGCAGTTTCGGGGTGGCTGGCTACACCTTC
d_call: .
v_call: TRBV12-3/TRBV12-4
clone_size: .
j_call: TRBJ1-2

cdr3_aa: CSVKRTSGGTEQYF
cdr3_nt: TGCAGCGTCAAAAGGACTAGCGGGGGGACCGAGCAGTACTTC
d_call: TRBD2
v_call: TRBV29-1
clone_size: .
j_call: TRBJ2-7

cdr3_aa: CASSLGRTGHEQYF
cdr3_nt: TGTGCCAGCAGCTTAGGACGGACAGGACACGAGCAGTACTTC
d_call: TRBD1
v_call: TRBV11-2
clone_size: .
j_call: TRBJ2-7

cdr3_aa: CSVEEGRNNEKLFF
cdr3_nt: TGCAGCGTTGAAGAGGGCAGAAATAATGAAAAACTGTTTTTT
d_call: .
v_call: TRBV29-1
clone_size: .
j_call: TRBJ1-4

cdr3_aa: CASSPDKSPLHF
cdr3_nt: TGTGCCAGCAGCCCAGATAAATCACCCCTCCACTTT
d_call: .
v_call: TRBV13
clone_size: .
j_call: TRBJ1-6

cdr3_aa: CASSEPEGTTVYGYTF
cdr3_nt: TGTGCCAGCAGTGAACCAGAAGGGACAACTGTTTATGGCTACACCTTC
d_call: .
v_call: TRBV6-1
clone_size: once
j_call: TRBJ1-2

cdr3_aa: CASSYWSRLEGANVLTF
cdr3_nt: TGTGCCAGCAGTTACTGGTCCCGACTTGAGGGGGCCAACGTCCTGACTTTC
d_call: .
v_call: TRBV27
clone_size: once
j_call: TRBJ2-6

cdr3_aa: CASSLAGGRLTETQYF
cdr3_nt: TGTGCCAGCAGCTTAGCGGGGGGGCGTCTGACCGAGACCCAGTACTTC
d_call: TRBD2
v_call: TRBV11-2
clone_size: .
j_call: TRBJ2-5

cdr3_aa: CASSGASGGPNTGELFF
cdr3_nt: TGTGCCAGCAGCGGGGCTAGCGGGGGGCCGAACACCGGGGAGCTGTTTTTT
d_call: TRBD2
v_call: TRBV9
clone_size: .
j_call: TRBJ2-2